The sequence of this T cell receptor beta chain was determined in a study of CD8 T cells in ankylosing spondylitis. Study observations and caveats: A TCR beta motif of fewer than ten highly homologous variants seemed to mark ankylosing spondylitis blood.

CDR3 length: 15 amino acids. The germline V gene encodes CDR1 SGHRS and CDR2 YFSETQ. V lost 5 bases and J lost 2, with 17 bases in between. This clonotype was observed at least ten times. Its antigen is unidentified. MiXCR, run by TCRdb on the 5' RACE reads, gives a single entry per CDR3 protein. The sample contains approximately 220,000 distinct CDR3 sequences, around 24% of which appear only once. The source is a male donor with ankylosing spondylitis or in good health (not recorded which). Sequenced: blood, either unsorted or a sorted T cell fraction (not recorded which). The chain links TRBV5-1 to TRBJ2-7; TRBD2 is a possible D gene (6 bases). The CDR3 sequence is CASSFSGRDPYEQYF. The CDR3 nucleotides read TGCGCCAGCAGTTTCTCCGGGCGGGACCCCTACGAGCAGTACTTC.